This T cell receptor (beta chain) was found in a study of CD8 T cells in Susac syndrome (dated by TCRdb to the late 2010s). In terms of the full investigation: The study used repertoire sequencing to test whether antigen drove CD8+ T cell activation and differentiation in Susac syndrome. Broader findings and caveats from the paper: The number of individuals in the TCR sequencing and HLA analysis was recognized as being relatively small.

RNA was extracted using the RNeasy kit, and about 0.5 to 1 ug of the RNA was reverse transcribed with random hexamers. The immunoSEQ multiplex PCR assay, covering 54 Vbeta and 13 Jbeta segments, was used to amplify TCR beta CDR3 regions. PCR amplification bias was corrected by using a synthetic template baseline for primer optimization and computational correction. In the original analysis: Only productive sequences were kept, with reads annotated to V, D and J genes according to IMGT and analyzed in immunoSEQ Analyzer. Clonality was calculated as one minus the Shannon entropy normalized by log2 of the number of productive unique sequences. For each patient and control, public and private clones were evaluated within the 100 most prevalent clones. A clone was defined as Susac-specific if it was absent from the healthy and MS cohorts, from 950 to 1,300 published viral clones and from other ImmuneACCESS disease sequences. The raw public reads went through TCRdb reprocessing: fastp at Q25, MiXCR clone calling, in-frame beta chains kept. Records with the same CDR3 protein are collapsed into one entry carrying the most frequent genes and DNA. TCRdb's processing, not the authors' own work, is the source of the V and J calls. Within this sample are 150,000 to 200,000 distinct CDR3 sequences, with 90% to 95% of them counted one time only. 0.1% of the sample is in the top ten clones.

With respect to this clonotype: This clone's antigen is unknown. Per-base quality was not reported, and no clone a single base away is much larger than it.

High-throughput TCR beta sequencing profiled peripheral blood CD8+ and CD4+ T cells from healthy donors, Susac syndrome patients and multiple sclerosis patients. The healthy donors served as controls matched for age and sex. Bulk CD8+ and CD4+ T cells were purified by magnetic negative isolation, whereas CD8+ TEMRA cells were enriched by FACS. Blood was drawn into EDTA tubes, processed within 24 hours, and PBMCs were isolated by density gradient centrifugation. PBMCs intended for TCR sequencing were cryopreserved in liquid nitrogen and were subsequently thawed in a 37 degrees C water bath. The sorted or isolated CD4+, CD8+ and CD8+ TEMRA cells had a purity of 90% or higher. Sequencing was performed on CD4+ T cells from PBMCs. The TCR originated in a human donor in good health.

The CDR3 protein is CASSQDAPRDLDTQYF. At the DNA level, the sequence is TGTGCCAGCAGCCAAGATGCGCCGAGGGATTTGGATACGCAGTATTTT. The chain links TRBV14 with TRBJ2-3; the D segment could be TRBD2, given 5 matching bases. Taken from the germline V gene, the CDR1 and CDR2 loops are SGHDN and FVKESK. Inclusive of the bounding cysteine and phenylalanine, the CDR3 is 16 residues long. The kept DNA is CDR3 alone, 48 bases in frame from the first base. The V and J ends are trimmed by 0 bases and 6 bases, leaving 16 bases between them.